This T cell receptor (beta chain) originates from a study of CD8 T cells in ankylosing spondylitis. This clonotype was observed many times. Its antigen is unidentified. TCRdb re-derived calls from the 5' RACE reads in MiXCR, one entry per CDR3 protein. The sample holds about 35,000 distinct CDR3 sequences; less than 4% are singletons and the top ten take around 2.8%. The CDR3 covers 16 residues. CDR1 is SGDLS, CDR2 YYNGEE, per germline. J was trimmed by 3 bases and V by 3 bases; bases with no gene match: 8. Study-level points and caveats: Relatively scarce in peripheral blood, disease-linked clones were CD8+. The study looked at matched synovial fluid samples from ankylosing spondylitis patients. Disease-linked clones were reported to be significantly enriched there.

The sequence was obtained from a male donor with ankylosing spondylitis or in good health (not recorded which). The chain couples TRBV9 to TRBJ2-3; 9 bases match TRBD1. Sequencing was performed on blood, either unsorted or a sorted T cell fraction (not recorded which). The CDR3 coding sequence is TGTGCCAGCAGCGAGGCCGGGACAGGGCGAACAGATACGCAGTATTTT. This translates into CASSEAGTGRTDTQYF.